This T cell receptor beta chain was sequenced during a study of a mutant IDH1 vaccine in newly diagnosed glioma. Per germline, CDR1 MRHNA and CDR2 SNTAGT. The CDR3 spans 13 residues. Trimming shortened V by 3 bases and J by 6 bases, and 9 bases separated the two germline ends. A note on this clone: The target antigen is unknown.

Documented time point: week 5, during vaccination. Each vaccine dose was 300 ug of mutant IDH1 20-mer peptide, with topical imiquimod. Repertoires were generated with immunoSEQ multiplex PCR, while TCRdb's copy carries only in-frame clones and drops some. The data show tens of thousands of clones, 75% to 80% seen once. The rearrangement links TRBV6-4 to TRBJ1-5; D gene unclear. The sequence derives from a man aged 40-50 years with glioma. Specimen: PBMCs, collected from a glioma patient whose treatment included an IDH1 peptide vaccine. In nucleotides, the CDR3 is TGTGCCAGCAGTGAGGAAAGAGGTCAGCCCCAGCATTTT. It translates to CASSEERGQPQHF.